The T cell receptor (beta chain) under discussion was sequenced for a study of blood T cell repertoires in COVID-19. Germline assignment: CDR1 SGHDT and CDR2 YYEEEE. The CDR3 has 14 amino acids. Trimming removed 0 bases from V and 6 bases from J, with 12 bases in between. Methods used by the authors: How many nucleated cells were present was estimated from reference gene primer amplification. TCRdb's copy holds only in-frame clones and misses some; the assay was immunoSEQ multiplex PCR. The V and J calls and clone size come from that table; D and trimming were worked out from the DNA. This repertoire shows roughly 57,000 clones, around 70% found once; its top ten account for more than 11%.

The sample comprised peripheral blood. The chain uses TRBV5-6 and TRBJ1-1; D gene uncertain. This receptor was taken from a woman in her sixties or seventies with acute or convalescent COVID-19. CDR3 nucleotides: TGTGCCAGCAGCTTGGGTTCCAAGGGAGCTGAAGCTTTCTTT. It yields the protein CASSLGSKGAEAFF.